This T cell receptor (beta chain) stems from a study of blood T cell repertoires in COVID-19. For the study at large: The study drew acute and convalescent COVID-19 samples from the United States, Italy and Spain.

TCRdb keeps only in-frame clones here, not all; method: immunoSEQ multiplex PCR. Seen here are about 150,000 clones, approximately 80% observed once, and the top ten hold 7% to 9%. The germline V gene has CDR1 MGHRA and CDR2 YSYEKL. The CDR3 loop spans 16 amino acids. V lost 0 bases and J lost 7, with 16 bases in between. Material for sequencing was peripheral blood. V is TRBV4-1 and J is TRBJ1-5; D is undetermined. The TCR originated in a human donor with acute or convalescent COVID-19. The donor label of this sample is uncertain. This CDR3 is CASSQESGSLYQPQHF. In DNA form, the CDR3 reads TGCGCCAGCAGCCAAGAATCGGGGTCTCTCTACCAGCCCCAGCATTTT.